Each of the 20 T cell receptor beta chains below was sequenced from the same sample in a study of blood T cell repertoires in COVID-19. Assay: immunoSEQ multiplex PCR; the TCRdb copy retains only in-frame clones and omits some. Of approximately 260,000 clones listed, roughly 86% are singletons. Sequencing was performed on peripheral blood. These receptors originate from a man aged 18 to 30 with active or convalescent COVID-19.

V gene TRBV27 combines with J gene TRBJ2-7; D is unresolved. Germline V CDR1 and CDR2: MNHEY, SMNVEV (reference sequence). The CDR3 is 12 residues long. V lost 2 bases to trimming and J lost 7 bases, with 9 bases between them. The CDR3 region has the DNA TGTGCCAGCAGTTTAGGGCCCGCGGAGCAGTACTTC. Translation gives CASSLGPAEQYF.

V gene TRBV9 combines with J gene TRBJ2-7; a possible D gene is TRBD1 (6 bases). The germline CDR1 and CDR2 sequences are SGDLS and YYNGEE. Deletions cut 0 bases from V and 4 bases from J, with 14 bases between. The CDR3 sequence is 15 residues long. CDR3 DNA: TGTGCCAGCAGCGTAGCTAACAGGGAAGGGTACGAGCAGTACTTC. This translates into CASSVANREGYEQYF.

CDR3 region: CASSPTAGGAKNTIYF. The CDR3 coding sequence is TGTGCCAGCTCACCAACAGCAGGGGGCGCAAAAAACACCATATATTTT. The gene calls are TRBV18 and TRBJ1-3; the match to TRBD1 covers 8 bases. The CDR3 has 16 amino acids. Germline CDR1 is KGHSH and CDR2 is LQKENI. V was clipped by 2 bases and J by 6 bases; unmatched bases: 9.

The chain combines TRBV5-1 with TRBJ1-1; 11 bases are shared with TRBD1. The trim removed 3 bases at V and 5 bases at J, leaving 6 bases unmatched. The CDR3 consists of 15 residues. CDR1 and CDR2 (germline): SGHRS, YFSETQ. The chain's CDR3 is CASSWGTGGTTEAFF. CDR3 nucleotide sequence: TGCGCCAGCAGCTGGGGGACAGGGGGAACGACTGAAGCTTTCTTT.

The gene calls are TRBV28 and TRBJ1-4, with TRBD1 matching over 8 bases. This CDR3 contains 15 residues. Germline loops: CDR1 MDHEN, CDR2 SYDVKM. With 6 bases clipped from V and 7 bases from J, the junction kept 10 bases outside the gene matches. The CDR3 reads CASSHRQGPSEKLFF. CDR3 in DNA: TGTGCCAGCAGCCATCGACAGGGGCCAAGTGAAAAACTGTTTTTT. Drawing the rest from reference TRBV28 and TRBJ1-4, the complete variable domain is DVKVTQSSRYLVKRTGEKVFLECVQDMDHENMFWYRQDPGLGLRLIYFSYDVKMKEKGDIPEGYSVSREKKERFSLILESASTNQTSMYLCASSHRQGPSEKLFFGSGTQLSVL.

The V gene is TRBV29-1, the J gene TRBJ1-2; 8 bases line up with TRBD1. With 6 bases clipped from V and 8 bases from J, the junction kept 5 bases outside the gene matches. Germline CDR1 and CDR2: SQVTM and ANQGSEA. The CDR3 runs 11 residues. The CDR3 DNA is TGCAGCGTGGCTGACAGGGGCGGCTACACCTTC. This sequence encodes CSVADRGGYTF.

The DNA for the CDR3 is TGTGCCAGCAGCAGAGGGACAGGGAATTTGGACTATGGCTACACCTTC. Protein: CASSRGTGNLDYGYTF. This rearrangement joins TRBV9 to TRBJ1-2, with 9 bases matching TRBD1. CDR1 and CDR2 (germline): SGDLS, YYNGEE. J lost 3 bases, V lost 4 bases, and 10 bases had no gene match. The CDR3 spans 16 residues.

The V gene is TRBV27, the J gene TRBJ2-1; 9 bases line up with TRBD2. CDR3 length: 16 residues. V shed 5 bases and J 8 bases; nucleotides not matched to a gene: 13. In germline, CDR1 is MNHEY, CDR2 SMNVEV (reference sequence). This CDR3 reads CASSPTAGGPGDEQFF. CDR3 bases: TGTGCCAGCAGTCCCACGGCGGGGGGGCCTGGGGATGAGCAGTTCTTC.

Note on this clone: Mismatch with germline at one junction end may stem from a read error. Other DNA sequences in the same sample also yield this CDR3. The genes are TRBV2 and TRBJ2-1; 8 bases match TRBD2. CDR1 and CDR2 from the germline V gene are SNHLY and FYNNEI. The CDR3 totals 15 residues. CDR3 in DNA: TGTGCCAGCACCCTATCCGGGACTAGTCGAGGTGAGCAATTCTTC. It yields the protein CASTLSGTSRGEQFF.

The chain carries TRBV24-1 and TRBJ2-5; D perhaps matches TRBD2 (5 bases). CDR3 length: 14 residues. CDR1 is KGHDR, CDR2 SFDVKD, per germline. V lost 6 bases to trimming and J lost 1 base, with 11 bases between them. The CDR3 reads CATSRGLGQETQYF. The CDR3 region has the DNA TGTGCCACCAGTAGAGGGCTCGGCCAAGAGACCCAGTACTTC.

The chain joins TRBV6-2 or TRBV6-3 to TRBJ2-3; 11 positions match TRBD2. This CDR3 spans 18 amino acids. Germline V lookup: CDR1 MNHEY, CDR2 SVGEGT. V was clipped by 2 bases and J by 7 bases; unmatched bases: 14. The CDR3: CASSYTRALAGATHTQYF. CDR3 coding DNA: TGTGCCAGCAGTTACACCCGTGCACTAGCGGGGGCGACTCATACGCAGTATTTT.

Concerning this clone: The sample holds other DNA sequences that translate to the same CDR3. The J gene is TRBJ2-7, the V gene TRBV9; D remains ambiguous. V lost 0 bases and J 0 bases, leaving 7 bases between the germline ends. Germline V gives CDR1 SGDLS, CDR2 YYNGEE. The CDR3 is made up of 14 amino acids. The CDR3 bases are TGTGCCAGCAGCGTAGGGCTTGGCTCCTACGAGCAGTACTTC. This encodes CASSVGLGSYEQYF. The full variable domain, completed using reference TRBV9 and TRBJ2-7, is DSGVTQTPKHLITATGQRVTLRCSPRSGDLSVYWYQQSLDQGLQFLIQYYNGEERAKGNILERFSAQQFPDLHSELNLSSLELGDSALYFCASSVGLGSYEQYFGPGTRLTVT.

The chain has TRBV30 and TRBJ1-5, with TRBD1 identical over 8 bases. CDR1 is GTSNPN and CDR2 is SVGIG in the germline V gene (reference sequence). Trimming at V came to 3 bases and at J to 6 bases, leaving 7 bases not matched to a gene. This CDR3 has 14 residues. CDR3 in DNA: TGTGCCTGGAGCGGCAGGGGGCGCGTTCAGCCCCAGCATTTT. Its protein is CAWSGRGRVQPQHF.

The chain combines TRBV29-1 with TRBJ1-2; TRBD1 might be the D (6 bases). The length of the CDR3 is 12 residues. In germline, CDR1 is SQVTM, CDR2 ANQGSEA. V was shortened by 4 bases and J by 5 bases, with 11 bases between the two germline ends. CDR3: CSVGTEGYGYTF. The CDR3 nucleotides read TGCAGCGTTGGGACAGAGGGATATGGCTACACCTTC.

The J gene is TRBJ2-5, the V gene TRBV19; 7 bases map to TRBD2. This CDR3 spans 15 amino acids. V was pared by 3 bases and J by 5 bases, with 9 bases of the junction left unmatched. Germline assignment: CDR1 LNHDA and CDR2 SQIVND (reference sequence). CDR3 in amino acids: CASSILPTSEETQYF. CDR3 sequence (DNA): TGTGCCAGTAGTATCCTTCCCACTAGCGAGGAGACCCAGTACTTC.

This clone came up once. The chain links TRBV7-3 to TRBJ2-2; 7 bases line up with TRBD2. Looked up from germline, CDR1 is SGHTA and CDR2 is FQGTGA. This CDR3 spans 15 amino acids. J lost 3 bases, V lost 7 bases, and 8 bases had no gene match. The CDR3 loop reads CASNSGGTYTGELFF. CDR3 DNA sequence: TGTGCCAGCAACTCCGGGGGGACCTACACCGGGGAGCTGTTTTTT.

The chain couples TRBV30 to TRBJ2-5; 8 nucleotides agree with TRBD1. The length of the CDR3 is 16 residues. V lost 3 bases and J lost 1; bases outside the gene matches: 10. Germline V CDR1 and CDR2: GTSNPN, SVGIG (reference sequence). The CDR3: CAWSDAWTGFQETQYF. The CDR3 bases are TGTGCCTGGAGCGATGCATGGACAGGGTTCCAAGAGACCCAGTACTTC.

Here the CDR3 reads CSVGTQPNEKLFF. The CDR3 DNA is TGCAGCGTAGGGACACAACCTAATGAAAAACTGTTTTTT. This chain connects TRBV29-1 to TRBJ1-4; tentatively, D is TRBD1 (6 bases). V was clipped by 6 bases and J by 3 bases, with 11 bases between them. This CDR3 contains 13 residues. Per germline, CDR1 SQVTM and CDR2 ANQGSEA.

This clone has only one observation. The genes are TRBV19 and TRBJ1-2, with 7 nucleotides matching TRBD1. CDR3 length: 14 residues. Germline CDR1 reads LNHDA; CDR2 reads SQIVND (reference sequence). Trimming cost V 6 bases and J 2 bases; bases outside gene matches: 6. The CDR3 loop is CASSRPGQNYGYTF. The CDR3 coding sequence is TGTGCCAGTAGCCGACCGGGACAGAACTATGGCTACACCTTC. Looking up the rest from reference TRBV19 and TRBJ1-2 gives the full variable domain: DGGITQSPKYLFRKEGQNVTLSCEQNLNHDAMYWYRQDPGQGLRLIYYSQIVNDFQKGDIAEGYSVSREKKESFPLTVTSAQKNPTAFYLCASSRPGQNYGYTFGSGTRLTVV.

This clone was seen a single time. CDR3 amino acids: CASSVDRGRDTIYF. The CDR3 DNA reads TGTGCCAGCAGCGTAGATAGGGGTAGAGACACCATATATTTT. The V and J genes are TRBV9 and TRBJ1-3; possibly TRBD1 for D (5 bases). Trimming removed 0 bases at V and 8 bases at J, with 12 bases between. Germline V gene data show CDR1 as SGDLS and CDR2 as YYNGEE. There are 14 residues in the CDR3.